A selection of T cell receptor beta chains follows, all from one sample in a study of PD-1 blockade in classical Hodgkin lymphoma. Method: immunoSEQ multiplex PCR; TCRdb's copy keeps in-frame clones and lacks some. This table holds approximately 41,000 clones, around 80% found once. Sequenced here: peripheral blood mononuclear cells (PBMCs), sampled at baseline. Source of these receptors: a human donor with classical Hodgkin lymphoma. CDR3s include the opening cysteine and the closing phenylalanine or tryptophan. Each record gives: D gene, J gene, clone size, V gene, CDR3 length, CDR3 protein, CDR3 DNA. The D gene is left open where the match is weak. Clone size is shown for a subset of rows, as once, few, many or a class of expanded clone.

. | TRBJ2-3 | . | TRBV2 | 12 | CASSENRDTQYF | TGTGCCAGCAGTGAGAACAGAGATACGCAGTATTTT
TRBD2 | TRBJ2-3 | . | TRBV5-4 | 17 | CASSLLAGGRGTDTQYF | TGTGCCAGCAGCTTACTCGCGGGGGGGCGGGGCACAGATACGCAGTATTTT
TRBD1 | TRBJ1-2 | . | TRBV15 | 13 | CATSKGAGDGYTF | TGTGCCACCAGCAAGGGGGCGGGAGATGGCTACACCTTC
TRBD1 | TRBJ1-2 | few | TRBV5-4 | 15 | CASSLGGTGVFGYTF | TGTGCCAGCAGCTTGGGCGGGACAGGGGTGTTCGGCTACACCTTC
. | TRBJ1-2 | few | TRBV5-1 | 15 | CASSLAAGGREGYTF | TGCGCCAGCAGCTTGGCAGCAGGCGGGCGGGAGGGCTACACCTTC
TRBD2 | TRBJ2-3 | . | TRBV5-8 | 16 | CASSLRLSGAGDTQYF | TGTGCCAGCAGCCTCCGACTTAGCGGGGCGGGGGATACGCAGTATTTT
. | TRBJ2-3 | . | TRBV7-2 | 16 | CASIPTTSGQGDTQYF | TGTGCCAGCATTCCCACGACGAGCGGACAAGGGGATACGCAGTATTTT
. | TRBJ2-7 | . | TRBV6-6 | 15 | CASSLRSTGEGEQYF | TGTGCCAGCAGCCTCCGATCGACAGGGGAGGGCGAGCAGTACTTC
. | TRBJ2-1 | . | TRBV7-6 | 13 | CASSLGTINEQFF | TGTGCCAGCAGCTTAGGGACCATCAATGAGCAGTTCTTC
. | TRBJ2-2 | . | TRBV5-1 | 17 | CASSLGVASADTGELFF | TGCGCCAGCAGCTTGGGGGTGGCCTCAGCGGACACCGGGGAGCTGTTTTTT
. | TRBJ2-7 | . | TRBV5-6 | 13 | CASSLMASYEQYF | TGTGCCAGCAGCTTGATGGCCTCCTACGAGCAGTACTTC
TRBD1 | TRBJ2-5 | . | TRBV6-6 | 16 | CASSYSGQGFAETQYF | TGTGCCAGCAGTTACTCTGGACAGGGTTTCGCAGAGACCCAGTACTTC
TRBD1 | TRBJ1-2 | . | TRBV7-2 | 13 | CASSQTGDYGYTF | TGTGCCAGCAGCCAGACAGGGGACTATGGCTACACCTTC
. | TRBJ1-2 | once | TRBV4-2 | 17 | CASSQESGNRMFYGYTF | TGTGCCAGCAGCCAAGAGAGCGGAAACAGGATGTTCTATGGCTACACCTTC
. | TRBJ1-6 | once | TRBV6-5 | 14 | CASSESGGSSPLHF | TGTGCCAGCAGTGAATCGGGGGGCAGTTCACCCCTCCACTTT
TRBD1 | TRBJ1-2 | . | TRBV9 | 13 | CASSKDRGYGYTF | TGTGCCAGCAGCAAGGACAGGGGCTATGGCTACACCTTC
. | TRBJ1-1 | . | TRBV5-6 | 15 | CASSFVLGGGTEAFF | TGTGCCAGCAGCTTTGTGTTGGGGGGTGGTACTGAAGCTTTCTTT
TRBD2 | TRBJ2-7 | . | TRBV6-5 | 15 | CASSRTSGAAYEQYF | TGTGCCAGCAGCCGGACTAGCGGGGCGGCCTACGAGCAGTACTTC
. | TRBJ2-3 | . | TRBV5-8 | 15 | CASSFHPGTTDTQYF | TGTGCCAGCAGCTTCCATCCAGGGACCACAGATACGCAGTATTTT
. | TRBJ2-3 | . | TRBV6-1 | 15 | CASNDGGFSTDTQYF | TGTGCCAGCAACGATGGGGGGTTTAGCACAGATACGCAGTATTTT
. | TRBJ2-5 | . | TRBV6-6 | 15 | CASSSLGRTVETQYF | TGTGCCAGCAGTTCTCTAGGTCGGACTGTGGAGACCCAGTACTTC
. | TRBJ1-2 | . | TRBV7-2 | 13 | CASSSDIEGGYTF | TGTGCCAGCAGCTCCGACATCGAAGGTGGCTACACCTTC